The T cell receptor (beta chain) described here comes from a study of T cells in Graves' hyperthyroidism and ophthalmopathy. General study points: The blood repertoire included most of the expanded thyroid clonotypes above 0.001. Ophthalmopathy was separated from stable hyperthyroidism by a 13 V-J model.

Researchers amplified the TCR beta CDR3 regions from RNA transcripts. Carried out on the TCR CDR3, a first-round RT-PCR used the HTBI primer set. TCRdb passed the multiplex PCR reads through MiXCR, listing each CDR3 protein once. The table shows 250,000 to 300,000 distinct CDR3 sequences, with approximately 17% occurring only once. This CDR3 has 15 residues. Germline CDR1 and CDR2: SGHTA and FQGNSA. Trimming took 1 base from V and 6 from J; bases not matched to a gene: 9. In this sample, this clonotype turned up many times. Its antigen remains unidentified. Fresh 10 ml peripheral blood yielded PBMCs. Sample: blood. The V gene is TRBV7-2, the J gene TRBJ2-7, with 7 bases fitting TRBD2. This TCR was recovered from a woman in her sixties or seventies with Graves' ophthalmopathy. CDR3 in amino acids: CASSLGGSLALEQYF. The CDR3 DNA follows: TGTGCCAGCAGCTTAGGCGGGAGCTTAGCCCTCGAGCAGTACTTC. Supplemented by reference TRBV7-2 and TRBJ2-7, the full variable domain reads GAGVSQSPSNKVTEKGKDVELRCDPISGHTALYWYRQSLGQGLEFLIYFQGNSAPDKSGLPSDRFSAERTGGSVSTLTIQRTQQEDSAVYLCASSLGGSLALEQYFGPGTRLTVT.